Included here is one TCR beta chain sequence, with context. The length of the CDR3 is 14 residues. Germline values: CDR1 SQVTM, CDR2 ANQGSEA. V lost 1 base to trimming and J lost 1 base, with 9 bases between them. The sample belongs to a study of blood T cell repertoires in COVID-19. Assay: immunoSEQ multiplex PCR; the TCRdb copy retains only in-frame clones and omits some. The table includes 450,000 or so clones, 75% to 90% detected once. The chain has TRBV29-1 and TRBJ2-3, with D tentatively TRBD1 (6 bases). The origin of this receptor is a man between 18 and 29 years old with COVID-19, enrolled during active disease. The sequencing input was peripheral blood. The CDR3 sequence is CSVEAQGRTDTQYF. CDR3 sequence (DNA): TGCAGCGTTGAAGCCCAGGGGCGCACAGATACGCAGTATTTT.